This entry lists 21 T cell receptor beta chains sequenced from one sample in a study of PD-1 blockade in classical Hodgkin lymphoma. Measured with immunoSEQ multiplex PCR; TCRdb has only the in-frame clones, and not every one. The table records about 110,000 clones, about 89% of them present only once. Every patient was affected by relapse after autologous stem cell transplantation, while exposure to brentuximab vedotin was not uniform. This specimen was peripheral blood mononuclear cells (PBMCs), taken before the second cycle of nivolumab. The origin of the receptors is a human donor with classical Hodgkin lymphoma.

This clone was observed a single time. This chain links TRBV28 with TRBJ2-3; D gene ambiguous. The germline V gene has CDR1 MDHEN and CDR2 SYDVKM. V lost 6 bases and J 1 base, leaving 11 bases between the germline ends. The CDR3 length is 14 residues. CDR3 sequence (DNA): TGTGCCAGCAGGCCGTTCGATGGCACAGATACGCAGTATTTT. As protein: CASRPFDGTDTQYF. The full variable domain, rest sourced from reference TRBV28 and TRBJ2-3, is DVKVTQSSRYLVKRTGEKVFLECVQDMDHENMFWYRQDPGLGLRLIYFSYDVKMKEKGDIPEGYSVSREKKERFSLILESASTNQTSMYLCASRPFDGTDTQYFGPGTRLTVL.

The chain is built from TRBV18 and TRBJ1-2, with 8 bases matching TRBD1. The CDR3 is 14 residues long. CDR1 KGHSH and CDR2 LQKENI come from the germline V gene. J lost 8 bases, V lost 2 bases, and 7 bases had no gene match. The CDR3 is CASSPGSGGKGYTF. The CDR3 DNA is TGTGCCAGCTCACCAGGTTCAGGGGGCAAAGGCTACACCTTC.

This sequence joins TRBV19 and TRBJ2-1; a weak D match, TRBD2 (7 bases). Germline CDR1 reads LNHDA; CDR2 reads SQIVND (reference sequence). Trimming cost V 3 bases and J 2 bases, with 11 bases left between them. The CDR3 is 15 amino acids. The CDR3 nucleotides are TGTGCCAGTAGTATGATCGGGGGGCCCTACAATGAGCAGTTCTTC. This gives the protein CASSMIGGPYNEQFF.

This chain joins TRBV10-2 and TRBJ2-5; 16 nucleotides line up with TRBD2. The CDR3 spans 18 residues. Germline CDR1 is WSHSY and CDR2 is SAAADI. Germline trimming cut 3 bases from V and 7 bases from J; bases unmatched to any gene: 11. The CDR3 loop is CASSDRGTSGREGGTQYF. The CDR3 DNA is TGCGCCAGCAGTGACCGCGGGACTAGCGGGAGGGAGGGGGGGACCCAGTACTTC.

The CDR3 reads CASSLAAQYNEQFF. Written as DNA, the CDR3 is TGTGCCAGCAGCTTAGCGGCCCAGTACAATGAGCAGTTCTTC. The V gene is TRBV7-2, the J gene TRBJ2-1; D gene uncertain. The CDR3 has 14 amino acids. V gave up 0 bases and J gave up 4 bases, with 7 bases separating them. CDR1 is SGHTA and CDR2 is FQGNSA in the germline V gene.

CDR3 coding DNA: TGTGCCAGCTCACCAGAGATGAACACTGAAGCTTTCTTT. It is translated as CASSPEMNTEAFF. The chain links TRBV18 to TRBJ1-1; D remains ambiguous. The CDR3 consists of 13 residues. V was pared by 2 bases and J by 0 bases, with 4 bases between. Germline loops: CDR1 KGHSH, CDR2 LQKENI.

This rearrangement joins TRBV7-8 to TRBJ2-7; D gene ambiguous. Trimming stripped 0 bases from V and 5 bases from J, with 5 bases between. Germline V gene lookup returns CDR1 SGHVS and CDR2 FQNEAQ. The CDR3 spans 12 residues. The CDR3 protein is CASSLAGHEQYF. DNA of the CDR3: TGTGCCAGCAGCTTAGCTGGCCACGAGCAGTACTTC.

The chain couples TRBV19 to TRBJ1-5, with a possible D match to TRBD1 (6 bases). Trimming left V 7 bases short and J 2 bases short, with 15 bases between. CDR3 length: 15 amino acids. Germline V lookup: CDR1 LNHDA, CDR2 SQIVND (reference sequence). The CDR3 sequence is CASKLGRGGNQPQHF. CDR3 sequence (DNA): TGTGCCAGTAAGTTGGGCAGGGGCGGCAATCAGCCCCAGCATTTT.

In its sample, this clone was seen once. The V call is TRBV4-2, the J call TRBJ2-7; D is ambiguous. The CDR3 covers 15 residues. CDR1 is LGHNA, CDR2 YNFKEQ, per germline. V was shortened by 1 base and J by 0 bases, with 10 bases between the two germline ends. CDR3 loop: CASSQGLGYSYEQYF. CDR3 nucleotides: TGTGCCAGCAGCCAAGGTCTAGGGTACTCCTACGAGCAGTACTTC.

The chain carries TRBV15 and TRBJ1-1, with TRBD1 matching over 10 bases. The germline V gene has CDR1 LNHNV and CDR2 YYDKDF (reference sequence). V lost 4 bases, J lost 4 bases, and 6 bases stayed unmatched. This CDR3 is built from 15 residues. The CDR3 loop reads CATSTVTGGGTEAFF. The DNA of the CDR3 is TGTGCCACCAGCACAGTGACAGGGGGCGGCACTGAAGCTTTCTTT. The full variable domain, its missing parts supplied by reference TRBV15 and TRBJ1-1, is DAMVIQNPRYQVTQFGKPVTLSCSQTLNHNVMYWYQQKSSQAPKLLFHYYDKDFNNEADTPDNFQSRRPNTSFCFLDIRSPGLGDTAMYLCATSTVTGGGTEAFFGQGTRLTVV.

The rearrangement uses TRBV19 and TRBJ2-1; 10 positions match TRBD2. The V gene end was trimmed by 5 bases and the J gene end by 7 bases; junction bases not matched to a gene: 11. Germline assignment: CDR1 LNHDA and CDR2 SQIVND (reference sequence). CDR3 size: 16 residues. Here the CDR3 DNA reads TGTGCCAGTAGTTCCGTCGCGAGCGGGAGGGGGAATGAGCAGTTCTTC. Translating gives CASSSVASGRGNEQFF. Drawing the rest from reference TRBV19 and TRBJ2-1, the complete variable domain is DGGITQSPKYLFRKEGQNVTLSCEQNLNHDAMYWYRQDPGQGLRLIYYSQIVNDFQKGDIAEGYSVSREKKESFPLTVTSAQKNPTAFYLCASSSVASGRGNEQFFGPGTRLTVL.

This clone was observed once. The chain links TRBV4-2 to TRBJ1-1; a weak D match, TRBD1 (5 bases). CDR1 is LGHNA and CDR2 is YNFKEQ in the germline V gene. The CDR3 extends over 12 amino acids. Between the trimmed V and J ends, which lost 1 base and 8 bases, there was a span of 8 bases. CDR3 DNA: TGTGCCAGCAGCCAAGGTTCAGGGGAAGCTTTCTTT. Its protein is CASSQGSGEAFF.

CDR3 amino acids: CASSLSSNQPQHF. In nucleotides, the CDR3 is TGTGCCAGCAGTTTATCAAGCAATCAGCCCCAGCATTTT. J is TRBJ1-5 and V is TRBV27, with unresolved D. The CDR3 runs to 13 residues. The V gene lost 0 bases and the J gene lost 1 base, with 1 base spanning the gap. CDR1 MNHEY and CDR2 SMNVEV come from the germline V gene (reference sequence).

The chain uses TRBV6-5 and TRBJ1-5, with 7 bases fitting TRBD1. CDR1 is MNHEY, CDR2 SVGAGI, per germline. This CDR3 region has 15 residues. Trimming at V came to 6 bases and at J to 2 bases, leaving 7 bases not matched to a gene. CDR3 bases: TGTGCCAGCAGCCTACAGGGGTTGGGCAATCAGCCCCAGCATTTT. Residues: CASSLQGLGNQPQHF.

The chain carries TRBV28 and TRBJ1-5; 7 bases match TRBD1. Looked up from germline, CDR1 is MDHEN and CDR2 is SYDVKM. V lost 5 bases, J lost 3 bases, and 19 bases stayed unmatched. This CDR3 spans 19 amino acids. The DNA of the CDR3 is TGTGCCAGCAGTCACCGGGACAGCACGACCACCGTGATCAATCAGCCCCAGCATTTT. Its translation is CASSHRDSTTTVINQPQHF.

This clone came up once. V usage is TRBV28 and J usage is TRBJ2-3; D might be TRBD2 (5 bases). The V and J ends lost 2 bases and 0 bases respectively, with 21 bases between them. This CDR3 comprises 19 residues. Looked up from germline, CDR1 is MDHEN and CDR2 is SYDVKM. The chain's CDR3 is CASSLLFPLGRTSTDTQYF. In nucleotides, the CDR3 is TGTGCCAGCAGTTTACTATTCCCACTCGGTAGGACTAGCACAGATACGCAGTATTTT.

The chain recombines TRBV20-1 with TRBJ2-1; TRBD2 aligns across 7 bases. The CDR3 loop spans 11 amino acids. V trimming: 4 bases; J trimming: 15 bases; junction bases outside the gene matches: 9. The germline V gene encodes CDR1 DFQATT and CDR2 SNEGSKA (reference sequence). CDR3 in amino acids: CSAKPGLKGFF. In nucleotides, the CDR3 is TGCAGTGCTAAACCGGGACTAAAGGGGTTCTTC.

This rearrangement joins TRBV29-1 to TRBJ2-1, with D maybe TRBD2 (7 bases). CDR3 size: 14 residues. V dropped 1 base and J dropped 4 bases, with 11 bases sitting between them. Germline V gene data show CDR1 as SQVTM and CDR2 as ANQGSEA. The CDR3 sequence is CSVEGGGVYNEQFF. The CDR3 bases are TGCAGCGTTGAAGGAGGGGGGGTTTACAATGAGCAGTTCTTC.

This chain uses TRBV2 with TRBJ2-7; no clear D. Looked up from germline, CDR1 is SNHLY and CDR2 is FYNNEI. This CDR3 has 14 amino acids. Trimming took 10 bases from V and 0 from J, leaving 16 bases between them. CDR3 DNA: TGTGCCATCTCCGAGAGGCAGAGCTCCTACGAGCAGTACTTC. Protein: CAISERQSSYEQYF.

V usage is TRBV28 and J usage is TRBJ2-3; 8 nucleotides match TRBD2. The CDR3 has 16 residues. Germline CDR1 reads MDHEN; CDR2 reads SYDVKM. V gave up 5 bases and J gave up 1 base; unmatched junction bases: 8. CDR3 nucleotide sequence: TGTGCCAGCAGTCTTTCTAGCGGGTGGGGCACAGATACGCAGTATTTT. Its translation is CASSLSSGWGTDTQYF.

The chain carries TRBV28 and TRBJ1-3; D uncertain. V was pared by 7 bases and J by 0 bases, with 13 bases between. The CDR3 has 15 residues. Germline V gene sequence: CDR1 MDHEN, CDR2 SYDVKM. The CDR3 spells CASNRAPSSGNTIYF. The CDR3, as DNA: TGTGCCAGCAATCGGGCCCCGAGCTCTGGAAACACCATATATTTT.